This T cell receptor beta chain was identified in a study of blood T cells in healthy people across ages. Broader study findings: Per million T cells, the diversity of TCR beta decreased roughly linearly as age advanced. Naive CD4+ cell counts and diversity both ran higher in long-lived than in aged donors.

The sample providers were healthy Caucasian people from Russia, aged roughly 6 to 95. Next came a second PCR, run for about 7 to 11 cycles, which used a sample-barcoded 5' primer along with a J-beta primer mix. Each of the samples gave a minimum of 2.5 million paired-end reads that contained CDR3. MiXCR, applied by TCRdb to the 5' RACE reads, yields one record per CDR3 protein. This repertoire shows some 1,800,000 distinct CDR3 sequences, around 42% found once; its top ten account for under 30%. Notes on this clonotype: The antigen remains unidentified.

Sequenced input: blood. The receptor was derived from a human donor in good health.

For the CDR3, the DNA is TGTGCCAGCAGTTCCATCCGACAGGTCGGATCAAACTATGGCTACACCTTC. Encoded protein: CASSSIRQVGSNYGYTF. The rearrangement links TRBV6-5 to TRBJ1-2; D possibly corresponds to TRBD1 (6 bases). Germline V gene data show CDR1 as MNHEY and CDR2 as SVGAGI. With 4 bases removed from V and 2 bases from J, the gap between germline ends came to 20 bases. The CDR3 contains 17 residues.